The clone carrying this T cell receptor (beta chain) was seen more than once but under ten times. As yet, its antigen is unknown. These data originate in a study of cytomegalovirus exposure and HLA in healthy donors. General study findings and limits: The study put 160 or so TCR beta chains on its list as cytomegalovirus-associated. Sequences of the TCR beta chain were said to predict the HLA-A and HLA-B alleles of most subjects accurately. A later analysis associated 15,000 or so TCR beta sequences with HLA alleles at a 0.05 false discovery rate.

Amplification used 60 Vbeta primers and 13 Jbeta primers. Method: immunoSEQ multiplex PCR; TCRdb's copy keeps in-frame clones and lacks some. The sample consists of around 150,000 clones, about 80% of them appearing once. The source of this sequence is a man between 25 and 39 years old in good health and CMV-seronegative. Sequencing was done on a sample of PBMCs.

The CDR3 DNA is TGCAGCGTTGAAGGATCTCGGCATCGGACAGTTGCCAATGAAAAACTGTTTTTT. Its protein product is CSVEGSRHRTVANEKLFF. The chain couples TRBV29-1 to TRBJ1-4, with a weak D call TRBD1 (6 bases). V lost 1 base, J lost 5 bases, and 23 bases lay in between. Germline V gene data show CDR1 as SQVTM and CDR2 as ANQGSEA. There are 18 residues in the CDR3. Filled out from reference TRBV29-1 and TRBJ1-4, the complete variable domain reads SAVISQKPSRDICQRGTSLTIQCQVDSQVTMMFWYRQQPGQSLTLIATANQGSEATYESGFVIDKFPISRPNLTFSTLTVSNMSPEDSSIYLCSVEGSRHRTVANEKLFFGSGTQLSVL.